The 13 T cell receptor beta chains reported below all come from one sample, sequenced in a study of human T cells and chemical hapten exposure (dated by TCRdb to about 2021). Per the publication, the time point label means: patch test 1, 2 weeks after DPC sensitization. The treatment or condition label for this specimen denotes: therapeutic diphenylcyclopropenone sensitization with weekly scalp DPC. Library method: RACE. The data were produced on a NextSeq 500. In TCRdb, the public reads were trimmed at Q25 with fastp and aligned with MiXCR, with productive beta chains retained. Rows are unified per CDR3 protein, each entry keeping the most common DNA and genes. A total of approximately 82,000 distinct CDR3 sequences appear in this sample, over 9.5% of them only once. Of the sample, 2.2% falls within the top ten clones. The sample consisted of whole blood, taken in connection with sensitization to the hapten diphenylcyclopropenone (DPC). These receptors came from a man in his forties or fifties with alopecia areata. Some clones in this sample may be carry-over from other donors' samples.

This clonotype was seen at least ten times. This chain connects TRBV6-5 to TRBJ2-3; possibly TRBD2 for D (5 bases). This CDR3 has 15 amino acids. The V end was cut by 1 base, the J end by 2 bases, with 10 bases between. The germline gives CDR1 MNHEY, CDR2 SVGAGI. The CDR3 protein is CASSYFGETTDTQYF. DNA for the CDR3: TGTGCCAGCAGTTACTTTGGGGAGACCACAGATACGCAGTATTTT.

This clonotype was observed a handful of times. The J gene is TRBJ2-3, the V gene TRBV11-2; 7 nucleotides agree with TRBD2. The length of the CDR3 is 16 residues. Germline V lookup: CDR1 SGHAT, CDR2 FQNNGV. V trimming: 8 bases; J trimming: 4 bases; junction bases outside the gene matches: 15. The CDR3: CASHLVGGSSPDTQYF. The DNA of the CDR3 is TGTGCCAGCCACTTAGTGGGCGGGAGTAGCCCAGATACGCAGTATTTT.

Many counts were recorded for this clonotype. The CDR3 nucleotides are TGTGCCAGCAGTTACTCGTACAATTCGGGGACTGAAGCTTTCTTT. This sequence encodes CASSYSYNSGTEAFF. The chain couples TRBV6-5 to TRBJ1-1, with D hard to call. The germline V gene has CDR1 MNHEY and CDR2 SVGAGI. The CDR3 totals 15 residues. The germline V and J ends were trimmed by 0 bases and 5 bases, with 13 bases remaining between them.

This clonotype was observed a few times. The chain uses TRBV5-8 and TRBJ2-1, with D unclear. The germline CDR1 and CDR2 sequences are SGHTS and YDEGEE. The CDR3 totals 13 residues. The V end was cut by 7 bases, the J end by 0 bases, with 8 bases between. CDR3 region: CASGWTSYNEQFF. For the CDR3, the DNA is TGTGCCAGCGGGTGGACCTCCTACAATGAGCAGTTCTTC.

V and J are TRBV3-1 and TRBJ2-1; TRBD2 matches at 11 bases. Germline V gene lookup returns CDR1 LGHDT and CDR2 YNNKEL (reference sequence). The J segment lost 4 bases and the V segment lost 4 bases, leaving 9 bases of the junction unmatched. This CDR3 spans 17 amino acids. CDR3 amino acids: CASSLRRTSGLYNEQFF. The CDR3 nucleotides read TGTGCCAGCAGCCTTAGGAGGACTAGCGGGTTATACAATGAGCAGTTCTTC.

This clonotype was detected many times. The chain carries TRBV29-1 and TRBJ1-1; weak D call: TRBD1 (5 bases). CDR3 length: 16 amino acids. The germline V and J ends were trimmed by 7 bases and 1 base, with 22 bases remaining between them. The V gene's germline CDR1 is SQVTM and CDR2 ANQGSEA. The CDR3 nucleotides are TGCAGCGGGAGGGGTCAGGACAAAACCTCGAACACTGAAGCTTTCTTT. It codes for CSGRGQDKTSNTEAFF.

In its sample, this clonotype was seen a few times. The chain has TRBV19 and TRBJ2-2; D is undetermined. Germline V gene data show CDR1 as LNHDA and CDR2 as SQIVND (reference sequence). The CDR3 sequence is 12 residues long. Trimming removed 4 bases at V and 8 bases at J, with 8 bases between. CDR3 DNA sequence: TGTGCCAGTAGTACCCCGAGTGGGGAGCTGTTTTTT. Amino acid sequence: CASSTPSGELFF.

This clonotype was counted a few times. The chain joins TRBV3-2 to TRBJ1-3. TRBV3-2 is assigned pseudogene status. This CDR3 region has 16 residues. The CDR3 DNA sequence: TGTGCCAGCAGCCGGCACCGCGAGGGCCCTGGAAACACCATATATTTT. The encoded protein is CASSRHREGPGNTIYF.

Many counts were recorded for this clonotype. The chain couples TRBV9 to TRBJ2-5; D may be TRBD1 or TRBD2 (5 bases each). Trimming removed 2 bases from V and 5 bases from J, with 7 bases in between. Germline CDR1 is SGDLS and CDR2 is YYNGEE. The CDR3 has 12 residues. The CDR3 loop reads CASSVGAETQYF. Here the CDR3 DNA reads TGTGCCAGCAGCGTCGGGGCGGAGACCCAGTACTTC. The full variable domain, in which reference TRBV9 and TRBJ2-5 provide the parts outside the CDR3, is DSGVTQTPKHLITATGQRVTLRCSPRSGDLSVYWYQQSLDQGLQFLIQYYNGEERAKGNILERFSAQQFPDLHSELNLSSLELGDSALYFCASSVGAETQYFGPGTRLLVL.

This clonotype was picked up a small number of times. At one of its ends the junction is not consistent with the germline gene, which may arise from a read error. The chain recombines TRBV12-3 or TRBV12-4 with TRBJ2-6, with no clear D. The CDR3 is 16 residues long. CDR3: CASTLYRPSGANVLTF. The CDR3 coding sequence is TGTGCCAGCACTTTATACCGCCCCTCTGGGGCCAACGTCCTGACTTTC.

V and J are TRBV20-1 and TRBJ1-2; 9 nucleotides align to TRBD1. Per germline, CDR1 DFQATT and CDR2 SNEGSKA (reference sequence). The CDR3 covers 13 residues. The DNA of the CDR3 is TGCAGGGGGGGGACAGGGAACTTCTATGGCTACACCTTC. The encoded protein is CRGGTGNFYGYTF.

The table lists this clonotype with many counts. V gene TRBV6-5 combines with J gene TRBJ2-3; 12 nucleotides line up with TRBD1. Germline assignment: CDR1 MNHEY and CDR2 SVGAGI. V lost 5 bases to trimming and J lost 4 bases; unmatched junction nucleotides: 7. CDR3 length: 16 amino acids. The CDR3 nucleotides are TGTGCCAGCAGTACATTGGGACAGGGGGCCGCAGATACGCAGTATTTT. It encodes CASSTLGQGAADTQYF.

This clonotype has a handful of counts. This sequence joins TRBV6-5 and TRBJ2-7, with 7 bases matching TRBD1. Trimming at V came to 5 bases and at J to 1 base, leaving 5 bases not matched to a gene. Germline CDR1 reads MNHEY; CDR2 reads SVGAGI. The CDR3 sequence is 14 residues long. In nucleotides, the CDR3 is TGTGCCAGCAGTCCTCGACAGGGATCCTACGAGCAGTACGTC. It encodes CASSPRQGSYEQYV.